This paragraph reports one TCR beta chain. The sample originates from a study of shared clonotypes between healthy human individuals. Repertoires were generated with immunoSEQ multiplex PCR, while TCRdb's copy carries only in-frame clones and drops some. The table includes some 1.1 million clones, about 80% detected once. Germline V CDR1 and CDR2: SQVTM, ANQGSEA. V lost 4 bases, J lost 4 bases, and 5 bases stayed unmatched. This CDR3 region has 14 residues. All participating donors were Caucasian adults from Nashville, Tennessee. The clonotype originates from a man aged 18 to 29 in good health. Some clones in this sample may be carry-over from other donors' samples. The chain employs TRBV29-1 and TRBJ1-5; 9 bases match TRBD1. Sequenced input: memory CD4+ T cells from PBMCs. Subset indicated: CD45RA-negative fraction. The CDR3 sequence: CSVVGQGFNQPQHF. The CDR3 bases are TGCAGCGTTGTGGGACAGGGTTTTAATCAGCCCCAGCATTTT.